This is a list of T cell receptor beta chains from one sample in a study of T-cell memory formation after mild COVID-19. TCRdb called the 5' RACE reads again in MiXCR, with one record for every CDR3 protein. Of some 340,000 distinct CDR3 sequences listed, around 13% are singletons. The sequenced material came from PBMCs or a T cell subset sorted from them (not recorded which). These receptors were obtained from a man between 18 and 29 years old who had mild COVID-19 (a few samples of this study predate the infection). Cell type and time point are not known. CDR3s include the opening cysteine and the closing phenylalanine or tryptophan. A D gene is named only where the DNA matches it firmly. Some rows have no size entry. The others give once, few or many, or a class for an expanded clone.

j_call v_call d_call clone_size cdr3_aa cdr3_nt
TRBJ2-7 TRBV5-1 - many CASSLAGAGSEQYF TGCGCCAGCAGCTTGGCCGGGGCTGGATCCGAGCAGTACTTC
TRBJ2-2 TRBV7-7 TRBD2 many CASSVTSGAGELFF TGTGCTAGCAGCGTAACTAGCGGCGCCGGGGAGCTGTTTTTT
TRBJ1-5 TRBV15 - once CATSRGVSNQPQHF TGTGCCACCAGCAGAGGGGTGAGCAATCAGCCCCAGCATTTT
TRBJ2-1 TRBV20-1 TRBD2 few CSAQGLAGDEQFF TGCAGTGCTCAGGGACTAGCGGGGGATGAGCAGTTCTTC
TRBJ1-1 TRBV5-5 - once CASSLRRTNTEAFF TGTGCCAGCAGCTTGAGGCGGACGAACACTGAAGCTTTCTTT
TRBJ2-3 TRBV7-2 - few CASSSFSTSTDTQYF TGTGCCAGCAGCTCTTTTAGTACTAGCACAGATACGCAGTATTTT
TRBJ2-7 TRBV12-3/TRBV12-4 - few CASTHSGPYEQYF TGTGCCAGCACTCATTCGGGGCCTTACGAGCAGTACTTC
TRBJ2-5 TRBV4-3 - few CASSPWDHRGGNQETQYF TGCGCCAGCAGCCCTTGGGATCACCGAGGGGGGAACCAAGAGACCCAGTACTTC
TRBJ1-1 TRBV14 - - CASSHRGGAEAFF TGTGCCAGCAGCCATCGCGGGGGCGCGGAAGCTTTCTTT
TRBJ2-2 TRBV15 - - CATSTVDRLDSGVYTGELFF TGTGCCACCAGCACAGTTGACCGCCTGGACAGTGGGGTTTACACCGGGGAGCTGTTTTTT
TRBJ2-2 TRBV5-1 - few CASSVRLVGELFF TGCGCCAGCAGCGTACGACTGGTCGGGGAGCTGTTTTTT
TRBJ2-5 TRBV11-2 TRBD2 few CASSPRRLAGEETQYF TGTGCCAGCAGCCCGCGCCGACTAGCGGGGGAAGAGACCCAGTACTTC
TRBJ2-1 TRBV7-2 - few CASSFRPGYNEQFF TGTGCCAGCAGCTTTCGGCCAGGCTACAATGAGCAGTTCTTC
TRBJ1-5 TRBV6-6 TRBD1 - CASTVDRGRLKGQPQHF TGTGCCAGCACCGTAGACAGGGGTCGATTGAAGGGTCAGCCCCAGCATTTT
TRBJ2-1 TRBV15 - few CATSTEVLGAPYNEQFF TGTGCCACCAGCACTGAAGTTTTAGGGGCACCCTACAATGAGCAGTTCTTC
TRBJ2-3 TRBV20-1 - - CSARVSSTDTQYF TGCAGTGCCAGGGTATCTAGCACAGATACGCAGTATTTT
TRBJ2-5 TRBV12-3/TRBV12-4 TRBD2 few CASSLQRGRETQYF TGTGCCAGCAGTTTACAGCGGGGAAGGGAGACCCAGTACTTC
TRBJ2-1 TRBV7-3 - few CASSLIEGNEQFF TGTGCCAGCAGCTTAATCGAGGGCAATGAGCAGTTCTTC
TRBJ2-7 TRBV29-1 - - CSVGGGRGKQYF TGCAGCGTTGGTGGAGGACGGGGAAAGCAGTACTTC
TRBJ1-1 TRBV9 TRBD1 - CASSVSGTGDYEAFF TGTGCCAGCAGCGTATCCGGGACAGGGGACTATGAAGCTTTCTTT
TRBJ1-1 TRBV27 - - CASSFGGIEAFF TGTGCCAGCAGTTTCGGAGGGATTGAAGCTTTCTTT
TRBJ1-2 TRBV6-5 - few CASSEGLGDYGYTF TGTGCCAGCTCTGAGGGTCTGGGTGACTATGGCTACACCTTC